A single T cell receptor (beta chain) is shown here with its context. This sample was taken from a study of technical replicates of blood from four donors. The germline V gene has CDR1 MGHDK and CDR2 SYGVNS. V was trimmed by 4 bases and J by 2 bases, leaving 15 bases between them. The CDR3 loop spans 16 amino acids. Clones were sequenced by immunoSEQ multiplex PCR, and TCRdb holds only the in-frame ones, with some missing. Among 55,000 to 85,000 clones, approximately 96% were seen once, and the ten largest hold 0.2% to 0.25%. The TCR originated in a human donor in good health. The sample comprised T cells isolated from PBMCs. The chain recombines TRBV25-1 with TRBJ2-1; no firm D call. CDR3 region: CASSGRHGRTYNEQFF. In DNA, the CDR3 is TGTGCCAGCAGTGGTAGACACGGAAGGACCTACAATGAGCAGTTCTTC.